What follows are 7 T cell receptor beta chains derived from one specimen sequenced in a study of cytomegalovirus exposure and HLA in healthy donors. The PCR used 60 Vbeta and 13 Jbeta primers. Sequencing was performed with immunoSEQ multiplex PCR; in TCRdb, only in-frame clones are kept and a portion is missing. The sample contains fewer than 200,000 clones, 71% of which appear only once. The sample consisted of PBMCs. The receptors here all came from a girl between 5 and 17 years old in good health and CMV-seronegative.

This rearrangement joins TRBV13 to TRBJ2-5; 14 bases are shared with TRBD2. Trimming at V came to 5 bases and at J to 1 base, leaving 3 bases not matched to a gene. CDR3 length: 16 amino acids. Germline V CDR1 and CDR2: PRHDT, FYEKMQ (reference sequence). For the CDR3, the DNA is TGTGCCAGCAGCCCAGGGACTAGCGGGGGCCAAGAGACCCAGTACTTC. It specifies CASSPGTSGGQETQYF.

The chain links TRBV5-1 to TRBJ2-1; D possibly corresponds to TRBD1 (6 bases). This CDR3 comprises 17 residues. Looked up from germline, CDR1 is SGHRS and CDR2 is YFSETQ. Trimming removed 4 bases from V and 2 bases from J, with 19 bases in between. The CDR3 DNA follows: TGCGCCAGCAGCCTGGCCGATTTGGGGGCGGCCTACAATGAGCAGTTCTTC. Translating it yields CASSLADLGAAYNEQFF.

This chain connects TRBV7-9 to TRBJ1-2; tentatively, D is TRBD1 (6 bases). Per germline, CDR1 SEHNR and CDR2 FQNEAQ (reference sequence). The CDR3 has 15 amino acids. Trimming removed 5 bases at V and 7 bases at J, with 20 bases between. CDR3 nucleotide sequence: TGTGCCAGCAGCCGTGACGCCCTCACAGGGCTTGGCTACACCTTC. It is translated as CASSRDALTGLGYTF.

The chain joins TRBV7-8 to TRBJ1-1, with a tentative D call TRBD1 (5 bases). This CDR3 contains 15 residues. Trimming cost V 0 bases and J 3 bases, with 11 bases left between them. Germline V lookup: CDR1 SGHVS, CDR2 FQNEAQ. The CDR3 DNA sequence: TGTGCCAGCAGCTTAGCGATCAGGGCGGACACTGAAGCTTTCTTT. Encoded protein: CASSLAIRADTEAFF.

This chain joins TRBV2 and TRBJ1-1; D remains unclear. CDR1 SNHLY and CDR2 FYNNEI come from the germline V gene. The CDR3 has 14 residues. With 6 bases removed from V and 5 bases from J, the gap between germline ends came to 16 bases. CDR3 protein: CASRGRDGLTEAFF. CDR3 nucleotide sequence: TGTGCCAGCAGGGGCCGAGACGGTTTGACTGAAGCTTTCTTT.

This clone was found a few times. J is TRBJ2-7 and V is TRBV5-1, with a possible D match to TRBD2 (7 bases). The CDR3 has 13 amino acids. V lost 6 bases to trimming and J lost 2 bases, with 12 bases between them. The germline gives CDR1 SGHRS, CDR2 YFSETQ. CDR3 region: CASKGGDPYEQYF. CDR3 bases: TGCGCCAGCAAGGGGGGGGATCCCTACGAGCAGTACTTC.

V gene TRBV6-1 combines with J gene TRBJ1-1; TRBD1 might be the D (6 bases). Trimming took 10 bases from V and 7 from J, leaving 16 bases between them. CDR3 length equals 12 residues. Germline V gene data show CDR1 as MNHNS and CDR2 as SASEGT. The CDR3 loop reads CAIQGPGGEAFF. The CDR3 region has the DNA TGTGCCATACAGGGACCTGGGGGTGAAGCTTTCTTT.